Below, 18 T cell receptor beta chains from the same sample are listed, as sequenced in a study of cytomegalovirus exposure and HLA in healthy donors (TCRdb year 2017). The library was built by means of the immunoSEQ multiplex PCR assay. The multiplex PCR relied on a mix of 60 forward primers for TCR Vbeta segments and 13 reverse primers for TCR Jbeta segments. The table was pulled from immuneACCESS by TCRdb, which kept in-frame rearrangements only. Such tables lose some clones; where checked, under half of the loss comes from unresolved V genes, and the rest has no known cause. Here the sample has about 200,000 clones; 80% to 90% occur a single time. Of the sample, 2.9% is held by the ten largest clones. The sequencing input was PBMCs. The origin of the receptors is a man aged 30-40 years in good health and CMV-seronegative.

The V gene is TRBV11-1, the J gene TRBJ1-1, with 7 bases aligning to TRBD1. V gave up 3 bases and J gave up 6 bases; unmatched junction bases: 7. Looked up from germline, CDR1 is SGHAT and CDR2 is FQDESV (reference sequence). The CDR3 spans 14 residues. This CDR3 is CASSFQTGWPEAFF. As DNA, the CDR3 is TGTGCCAGCAGCTTCCAGACAGGGTGGCCTGAAGCTTTCTTT.

The rearrangement joins TRBV10-3 to TRBJ1-1; maybe TRBD1 (6 bases). CDR3 length: 14 residues. Trimming shortened V by 2 bases and J by 4 bases, and 11 bases separated the two germline ends. Per the germline V gene, CDR1 is ENHRY and CDR2 is SYGVKD. The CDR3 loop is CAISEVGGFTEAFF. CDR3 DNA: TGTGCCATCAGTGAGGTAGGGGGATTCACTGAAGCTTTCTTT.

This chain links TRBV5-1 with TRBJ2-2, with TRBD2 as a possible D gene (6 bases). The germline V gene has CDR1 SGHRS and CDR2 YFSETQ. V was trimmed by 0 bases and J by 1 base, leaving 10 bases between them. CDR3 length: 16 amino acids. The CDR3 nucleotides read TGCGCCAGCAGCTTGGATGGGGACTGGAACACCGGGGAGCTGTTTTTT. Encoded protein: CASSLDGDWNTGELFF.

CDR3 coding DNA: TGTGCCAGCAGCTTCCCTAGCGGGAGAACAGATACGCAGTATTTT. Translation: CASSFPSGRTDTQYF. The V and J genes are TRBV7-9 and TRBJ2-3; 10 bases agree with TRBD2. CDR1 SEHNR and CDR2 FQNEAQ come from the germline V gene (reference sequence). V was pared by 3 bases and J by 3 bases, with 3 bases of the junction left unmatched. The CDR3 runs to 15 residues.

This chain connects TRBV27 to TRBJ2-7; no definite D call. The V end lost 0 bases, the J end lost 0 bases, and 12 bases lay between the germline ends. This CDR3 has 16 amino acids. Per germline, CDR1 MNHEY and CDR2 SMNVEV (reference sequence). CDR3 residues: CASSLSARSSSYEQYF. In DNA form, the CDR3 reads TGTGCCAGCAGTTTATCGGCCAGGTCCAGCTCCTACGAGCAGTACTTC.

The V gene is TRBV16, the J gene TRBJ1-1; D remains ambiguous. Germline CDR1 KGHSY, CDR2 FQNENV. The V gene lost 1 base and the J gene lost 3 bases, with 6 bases spanning the gap. The length of the CDR3 is 13 residues. In DNA form, the CDR3 reads TGTGCCAGCAGCCAATTCACGGACACTGAAGCTTTCTTT. As protein: CASSQFTDTEAFF.

The J gene is TRBJ2-7, the V gene TRBV7-9; TRBD1 matches at 9 bases. Trimming at V came to 5 bases and at J to 5 bases, leaving 7 bases not matched to a gene. Germline V gives CDR1 SEHNR, CDR2 FQNEAQ (reference sequence). The CDR3 spans 14 residues. The CDR3 region is CASSPRTGVNEQYF. CDR3 DNA: TGTGCCAGCAGCCCGAGGACAGGGGTCAACGAGCAGTACTTC.

V is TRBV10-2 and J is TRBJ2-1; 8 bases match TRBD2. This CDR3 is built from 15 residues. Germline values: CDR1 WSHSY, CDR2 SAAADI. V was clipped by 6 bases and J by 9 bases; unmatched bases: 13. In DNA, the CDR3 is TGCGCCAGCAGAGACCACGGGGGGGCGTATCTTGAGCAGTTCTTC. Amino acid sequence: CASRDHGGAYLEQFF.

The CDR3 DNA sequence: TGTGCCAGCAGTTTGGGATTGTTTGGGGGGAATACGCAGTATTTT. Amino acid sequence: CASSLGLFGGNTQYF. V is TRBV27 and J is TRBJ2-3, with D perhaps matching TRBD2 (6 bases). With 3 bases removed from V and 7 bases from J, the gap between germline ends came to 17 bases. The germline gives CDR1 MNHEY, CDR2 SMNVEV (reference sequence). The CDR3 loop spans 15 amino acids.

The chain combines TRBV27 with TRBJ2-3; TRBD2 matches 7 bases. J was trimmed by 0 bases and V by 6 bases; bases with no gene match: 12. The length of the CDR3 is 17 residues. Germline V lookup: CDR1 MNHEY, CDR2 SMNVEV (reference sequence). In DNA form, the CDR3 reads TGTGCCAGCAGCCCTCTGGGAGGGAAGTTTAGCACAGATACGCAGTATTTT. Its protein is CASSPLGGKFSTDTQYF.

The gene calls are TRBV4-1 and TRBJ2-3; 8 bases line up with TRBD1. Germline CDR1 is MGHRA and CDR2 is YSYEKL. With 1 base clipped from V and 7 bases from J, the junction kept 10 bases outside the gene matches. There are 16 residues in the CDR3. CDR3 residues: CASSQGQGASPHTQYF. The CDR3 region has the DNA TGCGCCAGCAGCCAAGGTCAGGGGGCCTCCCCGCATACGCAGTATTTT.

This chain connects TRBV4-1 to TRBJ2-5; D remains unclear. Germline CDR1 reads MGHRA; CDR2 reads YSYEKL. This CDR3 comprises 12 residues. Between the trimmed V and J ends, which lost 0 bases and 13 bases, there was a span of 12 bases. The CDR3 loop is CASSQDQRFLYF. The CDR3 DNA follows: TGCGCCAGCAGCCAAGATCAGAGGTTCTTGTACTTC.

The chain is built from TRBV19 and TRBJ2-3; D unresolved. From germline, CDR1 is LNHDA and CDR2 SQIVND (reference sequence). This CDR3 region has 15 residues. The V end was cut by 4 bases, the J end by 0 bases, with 11 bases between. The CDR3 protein is CASSKLISSTDTQYF. The CDR3 DNA reads as TGTGCCAGTAGTAAGCTCATATCTAGCACAGATACGCAGTATTTT.

This clone was picked up one time. The rearrangement links TRBV5-1 to TRBJ2-2, with D unresolved. CDR1 SGHRS and CDR2 YFSETQ come from the germline V gene. The V and J ends lost 4 bases and 5 bases respectively, with 18 bases between them. CDR3 length: 16 residues. CDR3 coding DNA: TGCGCCAGCAGCCAATACAGCTCCCTAAGGACCGGGGAGCTGTTTTTT. Amino acid sequence: CASSQYSSLRTGELFF.

The chain combines TRBV2 with TRBJ1-5, with 9 nucleotides matching TRBD1. Per germline, CDR1 SNHLY and CDR2 FYNNEI. V lost 8 bases to trimming and J lost 11 bases; unmatched junction nucleotides: 10. This CDR3 has 13 residues. The CDR3 loop reads CASGGQGAGAQHF. Written as DNA, the CDR3 is TGTGCCAGCGGGGGACAGGGAGCCGGGGCCCAGCATTTT.

The rearrangement links TRBV6-4 to TRBJ1-5, with D possibly being TRBD1 (6 bases). Trimming cost V 0 bases and J 5 bases, with 14 bases left between them. This CDR3 spans 16 amino acids. The germline CDR1 and CDR2 sequences are MRHNA and SNTAGT. CDR3 nucleotide sequence: TGTGCCAGCAGTGACTCGTTCGACAGGCTACATCAGCCCCAGCATTTT. The encoded protein is CASSDSFDRLHQPQHF.

The chain combines TRBV28 with TRBJ2-7; a possible D gene is TRBD2 (6 bases). In germline, CDR1 is MDHEN, CDR2 SYDVKM. This CDR3 contains 15 residues. The V gene lost 7 bases and the J gene lost 1 base, with 17 bases spanning the gap. CDR3 coding DNA: TGTGCCAGCACCAACGCGGGGCGCAGGTCCTACGAGCAGTACTTC. The encoded protein is CASTNAGRRSYEQYF.

The V and J genes are TRBV29-1 and TRBJ2-1, with 8 bases fitting TRBD1. This CDR3 spans 12 amino acids. The J segment lost 8 bases and the V segment lost 6 bases, leaving 6 bases of the junction unmatched. Germline V gives CDR1 SQVTM, CDR2 ANQGSEA. The CDR3 nucleotides read TGCAGCGTACGGACAGGGCTCGATGAGCAGTTCTTC. Translated: CSVRTGLDEQFF.